The 5 T cell receptor beta chains presented below share a single source sample, sequenced in a study of blood T cell repertoires in COVID-19. Only in-frame clones appear in the TCRdb table, and some are missing; sequencing was by immunoSEQ multiplex PCR. Here the sample spans roughly 200,000 clones, roughly 85% being singletons. Sequenced input: PBMCs or T cells enriched from blood (not recorded which). These receptor sequences come from a man in his forties who had recovered from COVID-19.

Comments on this clone: The sample contains more than one DNA sequence encoding this CDR3. The chain links TRBV5-1 to TRBJ2-7; 8 nucleotides agree with TRBD2. CDR3 length: 13 amino acids. CDR1 and CDR2 from the germline V gene are SGHRS and YFSETQ. V shed 3 bases and J 4 bases; nucleotides not matched to a gene: 3. The CDR3 nucleotides are TGCGCCAGCAGCTCGTCGGGAGGGTACGAGCAGTACTTC. Its translation is CASSSSGGYEQYF.

The chain uses TRBV5-4 and TRBJ2-1, with D possibly TRBD2 on 6 matching bases. CDR1 SGHNT and CDR2 YYREEE come from the germline V gene (reference sequence). V was trimmed by 6 bases and J by 6 bases, leaving 16 bases between them. CDR3 length: 14 amino acids. The CDR3 is CASTLTTSSNEQFF. CDR3 DNA sequence: TGTGCCAGCACCCTAACGACTAGTAGCAATGAGCAGTTCTTC. The whole variable domain, remainder taken from reference TRBV5-4 and TRBJ2-1, is ETGVTQSPTHLIKTRGQQVTLRCSSQSGHNTVSWYQQALGQGPQFIFQYYREEENGRGNFPPRFSGLQFPNYSSELNVNALELDDSALYLCASTLTTSSNEQFFGPGTRLTVL.

The gene calls are TRBV6-1 and TRBJ2-2; 8 bases line up with TRBD2. The ends lost 7 bases at V and 7 bases at J; junction bases unmatched: 8. Germline lookup yields CDR1 MNHNS and CDR2 SASEGT. The CDR3 covers 14 residues. Written as DNA, the CDR3 is TGTGCCAGCAATTCGGGAGGGCTCGGCGGGGAGCTGTTTTTT. Protein: CASNSGGLGGELFF.

This clone was seen a handful of times. V usage is TRBV2 and J usage is TRBJ1-1; possibly TRBD1 for D (6 bases). V shed 8 bases and J shed 6 bases, with 19 bases lying between them. Germline CDR1 and CDR2: SNHLY and FYNNEI. The CDR3 is made up of 14 amino acids. The CDR3 here is CASGPRGGAAEAFF. The DNA for the CDR3 is TGTGCCAGCGGCCCCAGGGGAGGGGCTGCTGAAGCTTTCTTT.

CDR3 sequence: CASSVGPSGSSYEQFF. The CDR3 DNA follows: TGTGCCAGCAGCGTAGGCCCTAGCGGGAGTAGCTATGAGCAGTTCTTC. V and J are TRBV9 and TRBJ2-1; 10 bases are a match to TRBD2. Germline CDR1 is SGDLS and CDR2 is YYNGEE. The CDR3 length is 16 residues. Germline trimming cut 0 bases from V and 8 bases from J; bases unmatched to any gene: 8.